Listed below are T cell receptor beta chains from one sample, sequenced in a study of blood T cell repertoires in COVID-19. Clones were sequenced by immunoSEQ multiplex PCR, and TCRdb holds only the in-frame ones, with some missing. The sample yields about 140,000 clones, around 84% seen once. Material for sequencing was peripheral blood. All receptors come from a human donor in a cohort sampled during active COVID-19. The CDR3 runs from the conserved cysteine through the conserved F or W. D genes are given only for firm matches. The size of a clone is reported for some rows only, either as once, few or many, or as a class for expanded clones.

d_gene: TRBD1; abundance: -; j_gene: TRBJ2-1; v_gene: TRBV7-2; CDR3nt: TGTGCCAGCAGCTTAGCGACAGGGGGCCGCCATGAGCAGTTCTTC; CDR3aa: CASSLATGGRHEQFF
d_gene: -; abundance: -; j_gene: TRBJ2-4; v_gene: TRBV20-1; CDR3nt: TGCAGTGCTAGTATCCTAGCCAAAAACATTCAGTACTTC; CDR3aa: CSASILAKNIQYF
d_gene: TRBD2; abundance: -; j_gene: TRBJ2-1; v_gene: TRBV7-6; CDR3nt: TGTGCCAGCAGCTCCCCGACTAGCGGGGTGGGTGAGCAGTTCTTC; CDR3aa: CASSSPTSGVGEQFF
d_gene: -; abundance: -; j_gene: TRBJ1-4; v_gene: TRBV6-5; CDR3nt: TGTGCCAGCAGTTCACTTTGGGGGGTTGGAGAAAAACTGTTTTTT; CDR3aa: CASSSLWGVGEKLFF
d_gene: -; abundance: few; j_gene: TRBJ1-4; v_gene: TRBV4-2; CDR3nt: TGTGCCAGCAGCCAAGATTTTCTAGAAAAACTGTTTTTT; CDR3aa: CASSQDFLEKLFF
d_gene: TRBD1; abundance: -; j_gene: TRBJ1-3; v_gene: TRBV11-2; CDR3nt: TGTGCCAGCAGCGCGGACAGGGTTAGCGCTGGAAACACCATATATTTT; CDR3aa: CASSADRVSAGNTIYF
d_gene: -; abundance: -; j_gene: TRBJ2-1; v_gene: TRBV19; CDR3nt: TGTGCCACGGGACCGGCAGGGGATGAGCAGTTCTTC; CDR3aa: CATGPAGDEQFF
d_gene: -; abundance: few; j_gene: TRBJ2-3; v_gene: TRBV4-1; CDR3nt: TGCGCCAGCAGCCCCAGTCGTGCGGGCCCCACAGATACGCAGTATTTT; CDR3aa: CASSPSRAGPTDTQYF
d_gene: -; abundance: few; j_gene: TRBJ1-2; v_gene: TRBV19; CDR3nt: TGTGCCAGTTCCTCCGAGCGGGCGGACTATGGCTACACCTTC; CDR3aa: CASSSERADYGYTF
d_gene: -; abundance: once; j_gene: TRBJ1-2; v_gene: TRBV9; CDR3nt: TGTGCCAGCAGCGTAGAAACAGGGACCGCCTATGGCTACACCTTC; CDR3aa: CASSVETGTAYGYTF
d_gene: -; abundance: -; j_gene: TRBJ2-5; v_gene: TRBV5-4; CDR3nt: TGTGCCAGCAGCCCCAATGGGGCAGGGGGGACACAAGAGACCCAGTACTTC; CDR3aa: CASSPNGAGGTQETQYF
d_gene: TRBD2; abundance: -; j_gene: TRBJ2-3; v_gene: TRBV6-6; CDR3nt: TGTGCCAGCGGGTTAGCGGGAGGCACAGATACGCAGTATTTT; CDR3aa: CASGLAGGTDTQYF
d_gene: -; abundance: few; j_gene: TRBJ2-1; v_gene: TRBV18; CDR3nt: TGTGCCAGCTCACCCTCCGCGGATAGCTCCTACAATGAGCAGTTCTTC; CDR3aa: CASSPSADSSYNEQFF
d_gene: TRBD2; abundance: -; j_gene: TRBJ2-3; v_gene: TRBV28; CDR3nt: TGTGCCAGCAGTTCCCGACTAGCGGGGGCCACAGATACGCAGTATTTT; CDR3aa: CASSSRLAGATDTQYF
d_gene: TRBD1; abundance: -; j_gene: TRBJ2-2; v_gene: TRBV19; CDR3nt: TGTGCCAGTAGTATAGTGCGGACAGGGGCCGTCACCGGGGAGCTGTTTTTT; CDR3aa: CASSIVRTGAVTGELFF
d_gene: TRBD1; abundance: -; j_gene: TRBJ1-5; v_gene: TRBV19; CDR3nt: TGTGCCAGTAGTATTTCGGGGACAGGGGCAAGCAATCAGCCCCAGCATTTT; CDR3aa: CASSISGTGASNQPQHF
d_gene: TRBD2; abundance: -; j_gene: TRBJ2-1; v_gene: TRBV7-2; CDR3nt: TGTGCCAGCAGCGTAAGACTAGCGGCTAATGAGCAGTTCTTC; CDR3aa: CASSVRLAANEQFF
d_gene: TRBD2; abundance: -; j_gene: TRBJ2-3; v_gene: TRBV18; CDR3nt: TGTGCCAGCTCACCACAAGTAGTGCCGGGACTAGCGGGAGCAGATACGCAGTATTTT; CDR3aa: CASSPQVVPGLAGADTQYF
d_gene: TRBD1; abundance: -; j_gene: TRBJ2-3; v_gene: TRBV18; CDR3nt: TGTGCCAGCTCGCCACAGGGGGCGGTGAGCACAGATACGCAGTATTTT; CDR3aa: CASSPQGAVSTDTQYF
d_gene: -; abundance: -; j_gene: TRBJ2-1; v_gene: TRBV5-1; CDR3nt: TGCGCCAGCAGCTTGAGGGGCGGTAGCTCCTACAATGAGCAGTTCTTC; CDR3aa: CASSLRGGSSYNEQFF
d_gene: TRBD1; abundance: -; j_gene: TRBJ1-2; v_gene: TRBV5-4; CDR3nt: TGTGCCAGCAGTCCGACAGGGGGCGGCTACACCTTC; CDR3aa: CASSPTGGGYTF
d_gene: -; abundance: -; j_gene: TRBJ2-3; v_gene: TRBV29-1; CDR3nt: TGCAGCGTACCCGGGACTTTTACAGATACGCAGTATTTT; CDR3aa: CSVPGTFTDTQYF
d_gene: -; abundance: -; j_gene: TRBJ1-5; v_gene: TRBV6-6; CDR3nt: TGTGCCAGCAGTGTCACAGGCGGCAATCAGCCCCAGCATTTT; CDR3aa: CASSVTGGNQPQHF
d_gene: -; abundance: -; j_gene: TRBJ2-7; v_gene: TRBV4-2; CDR3nt: TGTGCCAGCAGCCAAGACATAGCCCAGGGCAGGGCCAAAGCCTACGAGCAGTACTTC; CDR3aa: CASSQDIAQGRAKAYEQYF
d_gene: -; abundance: -; j_gene: TRBJ2-2; v_gene: TRBV28; CDR3nt: TGTGCCAGCACCCTTACAGGGAAGGTTGGCGGGGAGCTGTTTTTT; CDR3aa: CASTLTGKVGGELFF
d_gene: TRBD2; abundance: -; j_gene: TRBJ2-5; v_gene: TRBV5-1; CDR3nt: TGCGCCAGCAGCTTGGATCGGGGGGACCAAGAGACCCAGTACTTC; CDR3aa: CASSLDRGDQETQYF
d_gene: TRBD1; abundance: -; j_gene: TRBJ2-3; v_gene: TRBV5-1; CDR3nt: TGCGCCAGCAGCGCACAGGGGTCGGCGCAGTATTTT; CDR3aa: CASSAQGSAQYF
d_gene: -; abundance: -; j_gene: TRBJ1-4; v_gene: TRBV2; CDR3nt: TGTGCCAGCACTGACCGGGCGGGGGGCTACCGTAATGAAAAACTGTTTTTT; CDR3aa: CASTDRAGGYRNEKLFF
d_gene: TRBD2; abundance: -; j_gene: TRBJ2-3; v_gene: TRBV5-1; CDR3nt: TGCGCCAGCAAAGGGTACGCGGGAGGGCCTCGACGTACTAGCACAGATACGCAGTATTTT; CDR3aa: CASKGYAGGPRRTSTDTQYF
d_gene: -; abundance: -; j_gene: TRBJ2-1; v_gene: TRBV14; CDR3nt: TGTGCCAGCAGCCAAGATCTAGCCCGCAATGAGCAGTTCTTC; CDR3aa: CASSQDLARNEQFF
d_gene: TRBD2; abundance: -; j_gene: TRBJ2-1; v_gene: TRBV9; CDR3nt: TGTGCCAGCAGCGTCTCTAGCGGGCTCGGGGATGAGCAGTTCTTC; CDR3aa: CASSVSSGLGDEQFF
d_gene: -; abundance: -; j_gene: TRBJ1-5; v_gene: TRBV6-5; CDR3nt: TGTGCCAGCAGTCCAAGACAGGGCAATCAGCCCCAGCATTTT; CDR3aa: CASSPRQGNQPQHF
d_gene: -; abundance: -; j_gene: TRBJ1-2; v_gene: TRBV2; CDR3nt: TGTGCCAGCAGTGAGGTCAGGGCCTATGGCTACACCTTC; CDR3aa: CASSEVRAYGYTF
d_gene: TRBD1; abundance: few; j_gene: TRBJ1-5; v_gene: TRBV7-8; CDR3nt: TGTGCCAGCAGCTTAGGACAGGGGCACAATCAGCCCCAGCATTTT; CDR3aa: CASSLGQGHNQPQHF
d_gene: -; abundance: -; j_gene: TRBJ2-7; v_gene: TRBV4-1; CDR3nt: TGCGCCAGCAGCGACCAGCCGACTAGCTACGAGCAGTACTTC; CDR3aa: CASSDQPTSYEQYF
d_gene: TRBD1; abundance: few; j_gene: TRBJ1-1; v_gene: TRBV28; CDR3nt: TGTGCCAGCAGTCTAAGCCTACAGGGGGCTGAAGCTTTCTTT; CDR3aa: CASSLSLQGAEAFF
d_gene: TRBD2; abundance: once; j_gene: TRBJ2-7; v_gene: TRBV4-2; CDR3nt: TGTGCCAGCAGCCAAGAACTAGCGGGGCGGGAGCAGTACTTC; CDR3aa: CASSQELAGREQYF
d_gene: -; abundance: -; j_gene: TRBJ1-2; v_gene: TRBV11-2; CDR3nt: TGTGCCAGCAGCCCCGTCGTTAAGGCGGCCTATGGCTACACCTTC; CDR3aa: CASSPVVKAAYGYTF
d_gene: -; abundance: -; j_gene: TRBJ1-2; v_gene: TRBV28; CDR3nt: TGTGCCAGCAGTTTTGTGGGGGGTTCATATGGCTACACCTTC; CDR3aa: CASSFVGGSYGYTF
d_gene: -; abundance: once; j_gene: TRBJ1-4; v_gene: TRBV12-3/TRBV12-4; CDR3nt: TGTGCCAGCAGTCTACAACGGGGAAAACTGTTTTTT; CDR3aa: CASSLQRGKLFF
d_gene: TRBD1; abundance: once; j_gene: TRBJ2-3; v_gene: TRBV5-6; CDR3nt: TGTGCCAGCAGCTTATCGGGACAGGGGTCCGATACGCAGTATTTT; CDR3aa: CASSLSGQGSDTQYF
d_gene: TRBD1; abundance: -; j_gene: TRBJ2-1; v_gene: TRBV30; CDR3nt: TGTGCCAGGGACAGGGGGTCCTACAATGAGCAGTTCTTC; CDR3aa: CARDRGSYNEQFF